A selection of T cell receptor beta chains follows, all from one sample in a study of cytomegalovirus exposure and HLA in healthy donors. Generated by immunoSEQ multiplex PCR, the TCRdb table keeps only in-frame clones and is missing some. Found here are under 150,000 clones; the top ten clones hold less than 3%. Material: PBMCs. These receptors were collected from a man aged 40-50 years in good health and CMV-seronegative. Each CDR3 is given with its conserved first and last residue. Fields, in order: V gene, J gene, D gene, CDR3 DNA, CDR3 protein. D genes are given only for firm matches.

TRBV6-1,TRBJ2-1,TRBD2,TGTGCCAGCAGTGTAATCCGAGCGGGGGGGTCCTTCTCCTACAATGAGCAGTTCTTC,CASSVIRAGGSFSYNEQFF
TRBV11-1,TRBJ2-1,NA,TGTGCCAGCAGCTTAGCGACAGTACGGGATGAGCAGTTCTTC,CASSLATVRDEQFF
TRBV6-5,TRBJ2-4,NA,TGTGCCAGTAGGGGCGGCGGGACCAAAAACATTCAGTACTTC,CASRGGGTKNIQYF
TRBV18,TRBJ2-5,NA,TGTGCCAGCTCAGCAGACAGGGAGACCCAGTACTTC,CASSADRETQYF
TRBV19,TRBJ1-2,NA,TGTGCCAGTCGTGGGGGGGGCACTTCGAGAAATGGCTACACCTTC,CASRGGGTSRNGYTF
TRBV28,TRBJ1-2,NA,TGTGCCAGCAGTTTGGCAGGAGGTTATGGCTACACCTTC,CASSLAGGYGYTF
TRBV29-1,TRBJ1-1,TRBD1,TGCAGCGTTCGGGACAGTGACAGGCCTGAAGCTTTCTTT,CSVRDSDRPEAFF
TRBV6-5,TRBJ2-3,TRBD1,TGTGCCAGCAGTTCAGGACAGGGGTGGAAAGATACGCAGTATTTT,CASSSGQGWKDTQYF
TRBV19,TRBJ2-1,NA,TGTGCCAGTACCGACAGAGTCAATGAGCAGTTCTTC,CASTDRVNEQFF
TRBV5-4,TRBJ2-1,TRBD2,TGTGCCAGCAGCTTGGCTAGCGGGGGGATTGAGAATGAGCAGTTCTTC,CASSLASGGIENEQFF
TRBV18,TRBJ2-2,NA,TGTGCCAGCTCCTCAGTAACGAACACCGGGGAGCTGTTTTTT,CASSSVTNTGELFF
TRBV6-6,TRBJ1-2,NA,TGTGCCAGCAGTGCTCAGGGGTCGCGGTATGGCTACACCTTC,CASSAQGSRYGYTF
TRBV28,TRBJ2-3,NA,TGTGCCAGCAGCCACCGGGCAGATACGCAGTATTTT,CASSHRADTQYF
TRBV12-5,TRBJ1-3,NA,TGTGCTAGTTCCGAGGGATTAAAGGGAAACACCATATATTTT,CASSEGLKGNTIYF
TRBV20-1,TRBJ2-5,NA,TGCAGTGCTACGGGGGAGACCCAGTACTTC,CSATGETQYF
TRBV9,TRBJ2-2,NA,TGTGCCAGCGGAGGGGGCAACTCCCCCGGGGAGCTGTTTTTT,CASGGGNSPGELFF
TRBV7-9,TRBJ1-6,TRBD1,TGTGCCAGCAGCTCTGGACAGGCGGGAAGTAATTCACCCCTCCACTTT,CASSSGQAGSNSPLHF
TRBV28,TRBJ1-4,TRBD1,TGTGCCAGCAGTTTCCACGGGACAGGGAATGAAAAACTGTTTTTT,CASSFHGTGNEKLFF
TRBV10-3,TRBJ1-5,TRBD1,TGTGCCATCAGCATGACAGGGGATCAGCCCCAGCATTTT,CAISMTGDQPQHF
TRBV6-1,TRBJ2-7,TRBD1,TGTGCCAGCAGTGCCCGACAGGGGGCCTCCTACGAGCAGTACTTC,CASSARQGASYEQYF
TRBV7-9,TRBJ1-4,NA,TGTGCCAGCAGCAACTCGGACAGCTACGATGAAAAACTGTTTTTT,CASSNSDSYDEKLFF
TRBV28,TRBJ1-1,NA,TGTGCCAGCAGTTTCTCAGGGAACACTGAAGCTTTCTTT,CASSFSGNTEAFF
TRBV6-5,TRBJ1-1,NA,TGTGCCAGCAGTGGGGAGCAGAACACTGAAGCTTTCTTT,CASSGEQNTEAFF
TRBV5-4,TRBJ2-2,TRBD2,TGTGCCAGCAGCTTGGGATTTGGGGGGGGGAACACCGGGGAGCTGTTTTTT,CASSLGFGGGNTGELFF
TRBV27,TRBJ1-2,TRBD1,TGTGCCAGCAGTCGTACGTCAGGGGGTTTTTTGCCATCTGCTGGCTACACCTTC,CASSRTSGGFLPSAGYTF
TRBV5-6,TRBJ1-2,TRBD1,TGTGCCAGCAGCCCAGGGGGCGCGAATGGCTACACCTTC,CASSPGGANGYTF
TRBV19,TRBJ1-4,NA,TGTGCCAGTAGTTTGCCTCGCCGCAGTGAAAAACTGTTTTTT,CASSLPRRSEKLFF
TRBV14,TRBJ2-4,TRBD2,TGTGCCAGCAGCCCGGCGGCTAGCGGGGGCCTAAGGAACATTCAGTACTTC,CASSPAASGGLRNIQYF
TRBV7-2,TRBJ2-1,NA,TGTGCCAGCAGCTTAGTGCGGGGCCTCTACAATGAGCAGTTCTTC,CASSLVRGLYNEQFF
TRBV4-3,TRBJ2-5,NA,TGCGCCAGCAGCCAACTCCTAAAAGAGACCCAGTACTTC,CASSQLLKETQYF
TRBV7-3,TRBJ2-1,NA,TGTGCCAGCAGTCCCATCAGTGTCCCCTACAATGAGCAGTTCTTC,CASSPISVPYNEQFF
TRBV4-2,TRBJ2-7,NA,TGTGCCAGCAGCCAAGATAACCAGGGCAACGAGCAGTACTTC,CASSQDNQGNEQYF
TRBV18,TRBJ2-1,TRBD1,TGTGCCAGCTCACCCCGACAGGGGGAGCAGTTCTTC,CASSPRQGEQFF
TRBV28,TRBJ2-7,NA,TGTGCCAGCAGTTCCTCAGGGGCCGACGGTAATTACACGGGCTACGAGCAGTACTTC,CASSSSGADGNYTGYEQYF
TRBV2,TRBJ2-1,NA,TGTGCCAGCAGCGGAGGGGATATAGTAGCCTCCTACAATGAGCAGTTCTTC,CASSGGDIVASYNEQFF
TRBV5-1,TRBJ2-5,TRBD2,TGCGCCAGCAGCTTGGGGACTAGCGGACAAGAGACCCAGTACTTC,CASSLGTSGQETQYF
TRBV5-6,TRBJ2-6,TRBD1,TGTGCCAGCAGCTTGATGGGACAGGGCCCTCCCTCTGGGGCCAACGTCCTGACTTTC,CASSLMGQGPPSGANVLTF
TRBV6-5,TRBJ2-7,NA,TGTGCCAGCAGTTCCCAGGGTTACGAGCAGTACTTC,CASSSQGYEQYF
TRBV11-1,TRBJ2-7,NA,TGTGCCAGCACCCTCGGCTGGGGGGACTACGAGCAGTACTTC,CASTLGWGDYEQYF
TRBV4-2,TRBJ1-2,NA,TGTGCCAGCAGCCAAGGGGTACAGGGCCCGAATACCTTC,CASSQGVQGPNTF
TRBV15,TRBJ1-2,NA,TGTGCCACCAGCATAAGGACAGCCTCCTATGGCTACACCTTC,CATSIRTASYGYTF
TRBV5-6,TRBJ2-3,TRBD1,TGTGCCAGCAGGAGACAGGGTCTGAGCACAGATACGCAGTATTTT,CASRRQGLSTDTQYF
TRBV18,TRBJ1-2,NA,TGTGCCAGCTCGCCTGACGGGGGGACCTATGGCTACACCTTC,CASSPDGGTYGYTF
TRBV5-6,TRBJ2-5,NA,TGTGCCAGCAGCTTGGCCTCGTCCGGGGTCCAAGAGACCCAGTACTTC,CASSLASSGVQETQYF
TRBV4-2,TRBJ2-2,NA,TGTGCCAGCGCGGGGAATCGACATACCGGGGAGCTGTTTTTT,CASAGNRHTGELFF
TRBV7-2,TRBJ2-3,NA,TGTGCCAGCAGCCCGAGACTCGCACCTAGCACAGATACGCAGTATTTT,CASSPRLAPSTDTQYF
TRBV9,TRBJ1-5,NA,TGTGCCAGCAGCGCTCAGGGGTTAAGCAATCAGCCCCAGCATTTT,CASSAQGLSNQPQHF
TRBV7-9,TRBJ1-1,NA,TGTGCCAGCAGCCATGGCTGGGGGCTGAACACTGAAGCTTTCTTT,CASSHGWGLNTEAFF
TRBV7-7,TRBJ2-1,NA,TGTGCCAGCAGCACAGAGGGGCGGGGTGAGCAGTTCTTC,CASSTEGRGEQFF
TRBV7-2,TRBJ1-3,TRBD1,TGTGCCAGCAGCCCGGACAGGGTGGCTGGAAACACCATATATTTT,CASSPDRVAGNTIYF
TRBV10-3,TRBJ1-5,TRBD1,TGTGCCATCAGTGTAGACAGGGATGGCCAGCCCCAGCATTTT,CAISVDRDGQPQHF
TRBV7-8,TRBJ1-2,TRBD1,TGTGCCAGCAGCCATACAGGGGGGAGCTATGGCTACACCTTC,CASSHTGGSYGYTF
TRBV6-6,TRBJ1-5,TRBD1,TGTGCCAGCAGACCGACAGGGGACGGTGGCAATCAGCCCCAGCATTTT,CASRPTGDGGNQPQHF
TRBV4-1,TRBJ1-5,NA,TGCGCCAGCAGCCAAGATCTAGACAGGAGGCCCCAGCATTTT,CASSQDLDRRPQHF
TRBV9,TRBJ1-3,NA,TGTGCCAGCAGCGTAGGCCCCACAGGCAGCTCTGGAAACACCATATATTTT,CASSVGPTGSSGNTIYF